This T cell receptor (beta chain) was captured in a study of T cell responses to AZD1222 COVID-19 vaccine. The protocol was immunoSEQ multiplex PCR, while the TCRdb copy is restricted to in-frame clones and leaves out a portion. Among 95,000 to 100,000 clones, about 88% were seen once, and the ten largest hold 15% to 20%. Study-level points and caveats: Just a handful of AZD1222 recipients tested seropositive at baseline. Dominant CD4 TCR responses targeted spike regions 160-218 and 743-854.

Trimming removed 5 bases at V and 4 bases at J, with 19 bases between. Germline CDR1 SQVTM, CDR2 ANQGSEA. The CDR3 covers 15 residues. Second-dose intervals of approximately 4 or approximately 12 weeks were pooled. Concerning this clone: Its target is unknown.

The rearrangement links TRBV29-1 to TRBJ2-3, with D perhaps TRBD1 or TRBD2 (6 bases each). Material: peripheral blood, obtained 28 days after the second AZD1222 dose. The sequence derives from an adult who received the AZD1222 COVID-19 vaccine. The CDR3 sequence is CSVQGGWAGPDTQYF. The CDR3 nucleotides are TGCAGCGTTCAAGGGGGATGGGCGGGACCAGATACGCAGTATTTT.